The clone carrying this TCR beta chain was observed a handful of times. This specimen belongs to a study of T-cell reconstitution after alpha-beta-depleted transplantation in children. The CDR3 is 12 residues long. CDR1 SSHAT and CDR2 FNYEAQ come from the germline V gene (reference sequence). Unique molecular identifiers were incorporated during preparation of the TCRbeta library. TCRdb ran MiXCR on the PCR reads and lists one entry per CDR3 protein. The repertoire consists of around 360,000 distinct CDR3 sequences, with around a tenth occurring once and the leading ten covering 2% to 3%. Sequencing used PBMCs from the stem cell graft donor, obtained from the stem cell graft. The sequence came from a human donor who donated a stem cell graft to a child with acute lymphoblastic leukemia. This chain connects TRBV7-7 to TRBJ2-7, with no clear D. This CDR3 is CARPGNTYEQYF. The CDR3 coding sequence is TGTGCTAGGCCAGGTAACACCTACGAGCAGTACTTC.